These 23 T cell receptor beta chains were all obtained from the same sample, sequenced in a study of T cell changes during pregnancy in multiple sclerosis. Assay used: immunoSEQ multiplex PCR; TCRdb lists only in-frame clones, some missing. Here the sample spans approximately 60,000 clones, around 93% being singletons. The source was peripheral blood, collected in the first trimester of pregnancy. These TCRs come from a female donor with multiple sclerosis, enrolled in a pregnancy study.

The chain recombines TRBV7-9 with TRBJ2-1; the match to TRBD1 covers 7 bases. V lost 5 bases and J lost 7; bases outside the gene matches: 11. CDR3 size: 15 residues. CDR1 and CDR2 from the germline V gene are SEHNR and FQNEAQ (reference sequence). CDR3 protein: CASSPQGYSYNEQFF. The CDR3 DNA follows: TGTGCCAGCAGCCCACAGGGGTATAGTTATAATGAGCAGTTCTTC.

This clone was found a few times. The rearrangement joins TRBV18 to TRBJ1-4, with 7 nucleotides matching TRBD1. Per germline, CDR1 KGHSH and CDR2 LQKENI. With 6 bases clipped from V and 0 bases from J, the junction kept 1 base outside the gene matches. The CDR3 consists of 14 residues. The CDR3 nucleotides read TGTGCCAGCTCGCAGGGGGCAACTAATGAAAAACTGTTTTTT. Its protein product is CASSQGATNEKLFF.

This chain joins TRBV7-6 and TRBJ2-7, with D possibly TRBD2 on 6 matching bases. The CDR3 runs to 13 residues. With 5 bases removed from V and 7 bases from J, the gap between germline ends came to 15 bases. CDR1 is SGHVS and CDR2 is FNYEAQ in the germline V gene. The CDR3 loop is CASSPEGRGEQYF. The CDR3 bases are TGTGCCAGCAGCCCGGAGGGCCGAGGAGAGCAGTACTTC.

This chain uses TRBV19 with TRBJ1-5; unclear D gene. V lost 0 bases, J lost 6 bases, and 9 bases lay in between. This CDR3 is 14 amino acids long. Looked up from germline, CDR1 is LNHDA and CDR2 is SQIVND (reference sequence). In DNA form, the CDR3 reads TGTGCCAGTAGTATAGATGGAGGGTTTCAGCCCCAGCATTTT. This translates into CASSIDGGFQPQHF.

V and J are TRBV6-6 and TRBJ2-7; 7 bases are a match to TRBD1. Germline trimming cut 2 bases from V and 2 bases from J; bases unmatched to any gene: 6. CDR1 MNHNY and CDR2 SVGAGI come from the germline V gene (reference sequence). The CDR3 is 15 amino acids. Here the CDR3 reads CASSYGDRDPYEQYF. The CDR3 DNA is TGTGCCAGCAGTTACGGGGACAGAGATCCCTACGAGCAGTACTTC.

The CDR3 region is CASTRDSQNQPQHF. CDR3 nucleotide sequence: TGTGCCAGCACCAGGGACAGCCAGAATCAGCCCCAGCATTTT. V and J are TRBV7-8 and TRBJ1-5; 7 bases match TRBD1. The CDR3 loop spans 14 amino acids. Germline V gene lookup returns CDR1 SGHVS and CDR2 FQNEAQ. Trimming cost V 7 bases and J 4 bases; bases outside gene matches: 7.

This chain links TRBV27 with TRBJ2-2; 7 bases match TRBD1. V shed 5 bases, J shed 0 bases, and the junction held 12 bases outside the gene matches. Germline V lookup: CDR1 MNHEY, CDR2 SMNVEV (reference sequence). The CDR3 sequence is 18 residues long. As DNA, the CDR3 is TGTGCCAGCAGTACGAAGGGACAGACATACGCGAACACCGGGGAGCTGTTTTTT. Protein: CASSTKGQTYANTGELFF.

The gene calls are TRBV5-1 and TRBJ2-7; TRBD2 aligns across 7 bases. The germline V gene encodes CDR1 SGHRS and CDR2 YFSETQ. Trimming cost V 4 bases and J 1 base; bases outside gene matches: 2. This CDR3 is built from 13 residues. The CDR3 coding sequence is TGCGCCAGCAGCCCGGGACTATCCTACGAGCAGTACTTC. Its translation: CASSPGLSYEQYF.

This chain joins TRBV28 and TRBJ1-4; 8 bases map to TRBD1. The CDR3 spans 15 residues. Looked up from germline, CDR1 is MDHEN and CDR2 is SYDVKM. The junction had 9 bases not matched to a gene; V was cut back by 4 bases and J by 8 bases. CDR3 amino acids: CASSSRTGGREKLFF. Here the CDR3 DNA reads TGTGCCAGCAGTTCCCGTACAGGGGGGCGGGAAAAACTGTTTTTT. Full variable domain (outside the CDR3, taken from reference TRBV28 and TRBJ1-4): DVKVTQSSRYLVKRTGEKVFLECVQDMDHENMFWYRQDPGLGLRLIYFSYDVKMKEKGDIPEGYSVSREKKERFSLILESASTNQTSMYLCASSSRTGGREKLFFGSGTQLSVL.

V usage is TRBV28 and J usage is TRBJ2-1; 8 nucleotides line up with TRBD2. Trimming took 5 bases from V and 12 from J; bases not matched to a gene: 12. CDR1 and CDR2 from the germline V gene are MDHEN and SYDVKM. The CDR3 contains 14 residues. The CDR3 protein is CASSEFGAGGAQFF. The CDR3 DNA sequence: TGTGCCAGCAGTGAATTTGGGGCGGGAGGTGCGCAGTTCTTC.

This chain connects TRBV5-6 to TRBJ2-1, with D possibly matching TRBD2 (5 bases). Trimming removed 0 bases at V and 12 bases at J, with 7 bases between. The CDR3 sequence is 11 residues long. The germline V gene encodes CDR1 SGHDT and CDR2 YYEEEE. The CDR3, as DNA: TGTGCCAGCAGCTTGGCAGAGGGGCAGTTCTTC. It encodes CASSLAEGQFF.

The rearrangement uses TRBV18 and TRBJ2-3; D remains unclear. This CDR3 spans 15 amino acids. Germline V gives CDR1 KGHSH, CDR2 LQKENI. V lost 3 bases and J 0 bases, leaving 10 bases between the germline ends. The CDR3 bases are TGTGCCAGCTCACCGGTAGCAGCTAGCACAGATACGCAGTATTTT. This translates into CASSPVAASTDTQYF.

CDR3 amino acids: CASSSGIDPLRTGEQYF. CDR3 coding DNA: TGTGCCAGCAGTTCCGGGATAGATCCTTTGCGTACGGGGGAGCAGTACTTC. V is TRBV28 and J is TRBJ2-7, with D maybe TRBD2 (5 bases). Germline loops: CDR1 MDHEN, CDR2 SYDVKM. This CDR3 is built from 17 residues. Trimming removed 4 bases at V and 7 bases at J, with 26 bases between. The full variable domain, in which reference TRBV28 and TRBJ2-7 provide the parts outside the CDR3, is DVKVTQSSRYLVKRTGEKVFLECVQDMDHENMFWYRQDPGLGLRLIYFSYDVKMKEKGDIPEGYSVSREKKERFSLILESASTNQTSMYLCASSSGIDPLRTGEQYFGPGTRLTVT.

This chain joins TRBV7-2 and TRBJ2-3; 11 bases match TRBD1. CDR1 SGHTA and CDR2 FQGNSA come from the germline V gene. This CDR3 is built from 16 residues. Trimming took 5 bases from V and 2 from J; bases not matched to a gene: 6. In DNA form, the CDR3 reads TGTGCCAGCAGCCCCTGGACAGGGGGCCCCACAGATACGCAGTATTTT. Its protein product is CASSPWTGGPTDTQYF. Full variable domain (remainder filled in from reference TRBV7-2 and TRBJ2-3): GAGVSQSPSNKVTEKGKDVELRCDPISGHTALYWYRQSLGQGLEFLIYFQGNSAPDKSGLPSDRFSAERTGGSVSTLTIQRTQQEDSAVYLCASSPWTGGPTDTQYFGPGTRLTVL.

The chain recombines TRBV19 with TRBJ2-2, with D possibly TRBD2 on 6 matching bases. From germline, CDR1 is LNHDA and CDR2 SQIVND (reference sequence). This CDR3 spans 15 amino acids. V lost 3 bases to trimming and J lost 1 base, with 9 bases between them. CDR3 bases: TGTGCCAGTAGTATGCGGCGGGAGAACACCGGGGAGCTGTTTTTT. Translated, it gives CASSMRRENTGELFF.

The V call is TRBV19, the J call TRBJ1-5; D is perhaps TRBD1 (5 bases). This CDR3 comprises 15 residues. The V end was cut by 9 bases, the J end by 5 bases, with 20 bases between. From germline, CDR1 is LNHDA and CDR2 SQIVND (reference sequence). The CDR3 region has the DNA TGTGCCAGCGCCAGCCGGGGGGTGGCGGATCAGCCCCAGCATTTT. Translated: CASASRGVADQPQHF.

The CDR3 protein is CASSEYGDRGHEQYF. CDR3 nucleotide sequence: TGTGCCAGCAGTGAATATGGGGACAGGGGCCACGAGCAGTACTTC. V and J are TRBV25-1 and TRBJ2-7; 10 bases are a match to TRBD1. V gave up 0 bases and J gave up 5 bases; unmatched junction bases: 4. CDR1 MGHDK and CDR2 SYGVNS come from the germline V gene. The CDR3 covers 15 residues.

The V and J genes are TRBV9 and TRBJ1-5; TRBD1 might be the D (6 bases). CDR1 is SGDLS and CDR2 is YYNGEE in the germline V gene. The CDR3 runs to 15 residues. With 6 bases removed from V and 3 bases from J, the gap between germline ends came to 16 bases. CDR3 sequence reads: CASNLGGEINQPQHF. The CDR3 DNA reads as TGTGCCAGCAACCTAGGGGGGGAAATCAATCAGCCCCAGCATTTT.

The chain recombines TRBV6-5 with TRBJ2-7; possibly TRBD2 for D (6 bases). The germline V gene encodes CDR1 MNHEY and CDR2 SVGAGI. Trimming took 6 bases from V and 1 from J, leaving 13 bases between them. The CDR3 extends over 14 amino acids. CDR3 amino acids: CASRRLVSSYEQYF. The CDR3 nucleotides are TGTGCCAGCAGACGACTAGTTTCTTCCTACGAGCAGTACTTC.

The chain links TRBV6-1 to TRBJ2-2; possibly TRBD1 for D (5 bases). Germline CDR1 is MNHNS and CDR2 is SASEGT. Deletions cut 4 bases from V and 0 bases from J, with 12 bases between. The CDR3 has 16 residues. The CDR3 protein is CASSGTQGANTGELFF. CDR3 coding DNA: TGTGCCAGCAGTGGCACGCAGGGCGCGAACACCGGGGAGCTGTTTTTT.

The chain joins TRBV7-9 to TRBJ1-3; D perhaps matches TRBD1 (5 bases). Trimming removed 5 bases at V and 2 bases at J, with 16 bases between. CDR1 and CDR2 (germline): SEHNR, FQNEAQ (reference sequence). The CDR3 is 16 amino acids. The DNA of the CDR3 is TGTGCCAGCAGCCACTCGGGGGTTACTCCTGGAAACACCATATATTTT. It translates to CASSHSGVTPGNTIYF.

The gene calls are TRBV7-9 and TRBJ2-4, with TRBD2 as a possible D gene (6 bases). Germline CDR1 and CDR2: SEHNR and FQNEAQ (reference sequence). V lost 8 bases and J lost 8, with 13 bases in between. The CDR3 has 12 amino acids. The CDR3 region has the DNA TGTGCCAGCTCATGGGGGGTAGACATTCAGTACTTC. This translates into CASSWGVDIQYF.

The J gene is TRBJ2-7, the V gene TRBV27, with 12 bases lining up with TRBD2. The CDR3 consists of 16 residues. The germline V gene has CDR1 MNHEY and CDR2 SMNVEV (reference sequence). V was pared by 5 bases and J by 3 bases, with 8 bases of the junction left unmatched. The CDR3 DNA follows: TGTGCCAGCAGTAGAGTCCTAGCGGGAGGGCACTACGAGCAGTACTTC. Amino acids: CASSRVLAGGHYEQYF.